This section outlines one T cell receptor beta chain sequence together with its context. The CDR3 has 16 residues. CDR1 and CDR2 (germline): MNHNS, SASEGT. V lost 2 bases to trimming and J lost 7 bases, with 21 bases between them. The entry originates in a study of blood T cell repertoires in COVID-19. Study details: There were acute and convalescent COVID-19 samples, and they came from the United States, Italy and Spain. In each case, the material was cDNA or gDNA derived from T cells, B-cell-depleted T cells, or PBMCs.

In the original analysis: By means of reference gene primer amplification, nucleated cell counts were estimated. Profiled with immunoSEQ multiplex PCR; TCRdb holds only in-frame clones, not every one. The DNA was the basis for D and trimming; V, J and clone size are from that table. The repertoire consists of about 36,000 clones, with roughly 78% occurring once and the leading ten covering about 33%. This TCR derives from a man aged 55 to 70 with acute or convalescent COVID-19. Sequenced: peripheral blood. This chain links TRBV6-1 with TRBJ2-7; D possibly corresponds to TRBD1 (6 bases). In DNA form, the CDR3 reads TGTGCCAGCAGTGAATTTAGTCGTACAGGGTGGGGAGAGCAGTACTTC. It is translated as CASSEFSRTGWGEQYF.